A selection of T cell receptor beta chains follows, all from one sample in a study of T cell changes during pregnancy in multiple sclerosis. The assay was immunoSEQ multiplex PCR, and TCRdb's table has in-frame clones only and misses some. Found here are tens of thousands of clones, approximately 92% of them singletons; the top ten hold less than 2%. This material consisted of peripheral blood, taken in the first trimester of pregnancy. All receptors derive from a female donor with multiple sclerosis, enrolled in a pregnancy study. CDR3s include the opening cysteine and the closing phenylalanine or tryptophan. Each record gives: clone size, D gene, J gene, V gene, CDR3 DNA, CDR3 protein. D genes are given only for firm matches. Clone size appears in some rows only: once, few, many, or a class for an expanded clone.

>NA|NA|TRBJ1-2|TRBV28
TGTGCCAGCAGTTGGGCGGGAGCCGGTGGCTACACCTTC
CASSWAGAGGYTF
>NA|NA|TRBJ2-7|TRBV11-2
TGTGCCAGCAGCTTAGACGGGGTACTGCCGGGGAACGGGGGCGAGCAGTACTTC
CASSLDGVLPGNGGEQYF
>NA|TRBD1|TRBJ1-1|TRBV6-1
TGTGCCAGCAAGCGGGGACAGGCCAACACTGAAGCTTTCTTT
CASKRGQANTEAFF
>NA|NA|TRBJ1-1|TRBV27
TGTGCCAGCAGTTTATCGGGCAGGGGCCACACTGAAGCTTTCTTT
CASSLSGRGHTEAFF
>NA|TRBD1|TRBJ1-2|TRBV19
TGTGCCAGTAGCCTAAACAGGGGTGGCTACACCTTC
CASSLNRGGYTF
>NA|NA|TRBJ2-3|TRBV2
TGTGCCAGCAGCGTAACAGGCTTCACAGATACGCAGTATTTT
CASSVTGFTDTQYF
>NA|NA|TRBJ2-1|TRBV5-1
TGCGCCAGCAGCTTGATCTTCGACAATGAGCAGTTCTTC
CASSLIFDNEQFF
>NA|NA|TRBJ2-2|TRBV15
TGTGCCACCAGTTTAATGTCCGGGGAGCTGTTTTTT
CATSLMSGELFF
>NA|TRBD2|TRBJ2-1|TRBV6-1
TGTGCCAGCAGTGAATTTGCTAGCGGGACCCTTTACAATGAGCAGTTCTTC
CASSEFASGTLYNEQFF
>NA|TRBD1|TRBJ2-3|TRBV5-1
TGCGCCAGCAGCTTGCCGACAGGGGCGGCAACAGATACGCAGTATTTT
CASSLPTGAATDTQYF
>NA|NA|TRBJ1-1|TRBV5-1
TGCGCCAGCAGCTGGGGAGGAGAGGAGGCGAACACTGAAGCTTTCTTT
CASSWGGEEANTEAFF
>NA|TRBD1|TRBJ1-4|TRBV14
TGTGCCAGCAGCACACGACAGGGCGGATTCGGTGAAAAACTGTTTTTT
CASSTRQGGFGEKLFF
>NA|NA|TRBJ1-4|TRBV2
TGTGCCAGCAGTGAGACAGGAGCAACTAATGAAAAACTGTTTTTT
CASSETGATNEKLFF
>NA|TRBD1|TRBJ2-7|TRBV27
TGTGCCAGCAGTTTATCAGGCCGGGACAGGGTTGTCGAGCAGTACTTC
CASSLSGRDRVVEQYF
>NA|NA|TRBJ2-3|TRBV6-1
TGTGCCAGCAGTCCGGAGACAGATACGCAGTATTTT
CASSPETDTQYF
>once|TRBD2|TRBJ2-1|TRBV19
TGTGCCAGTAAATGGCGGGAGTTCTCCAATGAGCAGTTCTTC
CASKWREFSNEQFF
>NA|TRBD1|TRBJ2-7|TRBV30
TGTGCCTGGACCCGACAGGGGGCGGACGAGCAGTACTTC
CAWTRQGADEQYF
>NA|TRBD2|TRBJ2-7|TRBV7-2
TGTGCCAGCAGCTCAAAAGCGGGAGGGCCCGGGGAGCAGTACTTC
CASSSKAGGPGEQYF
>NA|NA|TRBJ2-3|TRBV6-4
TGTGCCAGCAGTGATGGCCTCGCCGCGGGCACAGATACGCAGTATTTT
CASSDGLAAGTDTQYF
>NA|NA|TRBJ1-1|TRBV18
TGTGCCAGCTCAGCCGGGACAAACACTGAAGCTTTCTTT
CASSAGTNTEAFF
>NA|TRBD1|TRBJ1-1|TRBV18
TGTGCCAGCTCACGGGACAGGGGCACTGAAGCTTTCTTT
CASSRDRGTEAFF
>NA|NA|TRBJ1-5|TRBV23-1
TGCGCCAGCACCCGACACGACTATAGCAATCAGCCCCAGCATTTT
CASTRHDYSNQPQHF
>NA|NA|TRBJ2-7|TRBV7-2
TGTGCCAGCAGCTTAGCGGGGAGGATCTACGAGCAGTACTTC
CASSLAGRIYEQYF
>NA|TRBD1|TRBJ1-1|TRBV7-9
TGTGCCAGCAGCTTACGACAGGGTCTGGGAAGGAACACTGAAGCTTTCTTT
CASSLRQGLGRNTEAFF
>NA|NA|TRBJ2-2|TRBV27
TGTGCCACCCATTTTTCGGTGGGAGTTAAGACCGGGGAGCTGTTTTTT
CATHFSVGVKTGELFF
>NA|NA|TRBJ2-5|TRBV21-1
TGTGCCAGCAGCAAAGGGTCTGGACAGTCAGAGACCCAGTACTTC
CASSKGSGQSETQYF
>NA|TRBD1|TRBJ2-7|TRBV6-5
TGTGCCAGCAGTTCTGGACAGGGGGACGAGCAGTACTTC
CASSSGQGDEQYF
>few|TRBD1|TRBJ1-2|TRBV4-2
TGTGCCAGCAGCCGAGACGGACAGGGCCACTATGGCTACACCTTC
CASSRDGQGHYGYTF
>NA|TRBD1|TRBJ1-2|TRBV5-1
TGCGCCAGCAGGCGGACAGGGGGCCGTAGCTACACCTTC
CASRRTGGRSYTF
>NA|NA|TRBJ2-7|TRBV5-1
TGCGCCAGCAGCCTGCCTCGGGACTCCTACGAGCAGTACTTC
CASSLPRDSYEQYF
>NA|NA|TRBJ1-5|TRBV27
TGTGCCAGCAGTTTAGGGGCAGGGTCCTCGCCCCAGCATTTT
CASSLGAGSSPQHF
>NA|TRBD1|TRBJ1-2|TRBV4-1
TGCGCCAGCAGCCAAGATCGGGTGACAGGGGGGGTAGGCTACACCTTC
CASSQDRVTGGVGYTF
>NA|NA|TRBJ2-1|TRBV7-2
TGTGCCAGCAGCTTAGGCGGGACGGTTAACAATGAGCAGTTCTTC
CASSLGGTVNNEQFF
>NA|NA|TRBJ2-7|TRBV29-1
TGCAGCGTTGGAAAACAGGGCATCTACGAGCAGTACTTC
CSVGKQGIYEQYF
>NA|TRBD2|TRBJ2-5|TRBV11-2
TGTGCCAGCAGCTTAAACAGCGGGGGACAAGAGACCCAGTACTTC
CASSLNSGGQETQYF
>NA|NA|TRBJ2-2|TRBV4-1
TGCGCCAGCAGCCCCGTGAGTGTCGTAAACACCGGGGAGCTGTTTTTT
CASSPVSVVNTGELFF
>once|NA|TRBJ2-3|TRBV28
TGTGCCAGCAGGTTAACAGGCACAGATACGCAGTATTTT
CASRLTGTDTQYF
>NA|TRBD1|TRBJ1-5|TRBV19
TGTGCCAGTAGTATAGGGGGACAGGGGTTTAATCAGCCCCAGCATTTT
CASSIGGQGFNQPQHF
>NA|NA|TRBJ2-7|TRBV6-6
TGTGCCAGCAGTTACTCGATAGCTTACGAGCAGTACTTC
CASSYSIAYEQYF
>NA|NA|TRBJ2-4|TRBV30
TGTGCCTGGAGTGACGGCAGGAAAAACATTCAGTACTTC
CAWSDGRKNIQYF